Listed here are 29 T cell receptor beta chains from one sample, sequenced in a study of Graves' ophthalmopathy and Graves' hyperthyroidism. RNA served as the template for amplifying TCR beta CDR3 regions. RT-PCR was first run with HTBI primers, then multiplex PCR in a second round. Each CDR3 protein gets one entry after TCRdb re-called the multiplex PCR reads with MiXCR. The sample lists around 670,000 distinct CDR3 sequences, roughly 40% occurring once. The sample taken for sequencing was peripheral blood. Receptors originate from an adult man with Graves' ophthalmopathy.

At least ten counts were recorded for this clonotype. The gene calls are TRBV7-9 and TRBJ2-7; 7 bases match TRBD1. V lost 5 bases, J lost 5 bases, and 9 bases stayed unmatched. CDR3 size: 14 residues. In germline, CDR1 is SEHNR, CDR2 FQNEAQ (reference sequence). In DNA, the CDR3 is TGTGCCAGCAGCGAGAACAGGGGCGAGAACGAGCAGTACTTC. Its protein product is CASSENRGENEQYF.

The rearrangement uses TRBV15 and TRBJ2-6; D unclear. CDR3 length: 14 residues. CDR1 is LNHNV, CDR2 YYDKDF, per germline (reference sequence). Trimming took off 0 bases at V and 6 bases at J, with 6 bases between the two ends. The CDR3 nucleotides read TGTGCCACCAGCAGAGATGGGCAGGCCAACGTCCTGACTTTC. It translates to CATSRDGQANVLTF.

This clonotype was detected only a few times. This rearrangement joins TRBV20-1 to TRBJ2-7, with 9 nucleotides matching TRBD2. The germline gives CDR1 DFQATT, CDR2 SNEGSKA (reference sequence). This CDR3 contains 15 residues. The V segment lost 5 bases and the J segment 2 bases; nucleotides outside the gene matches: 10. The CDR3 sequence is CSAAPVSGRTYEQYF. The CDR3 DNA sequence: TGCAGTGCTGCCCCTGTCAGCGGGAGGACCTACGAGCAGTACTTC.

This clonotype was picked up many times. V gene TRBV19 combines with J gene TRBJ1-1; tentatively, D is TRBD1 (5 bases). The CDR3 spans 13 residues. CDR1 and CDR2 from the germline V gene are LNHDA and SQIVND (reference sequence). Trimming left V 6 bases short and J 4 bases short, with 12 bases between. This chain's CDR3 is CASSTRVGTEAFF. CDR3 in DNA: TGTGCCAGTAGCACCAGGGTGGGCACTGAAGCTTTCTTT.

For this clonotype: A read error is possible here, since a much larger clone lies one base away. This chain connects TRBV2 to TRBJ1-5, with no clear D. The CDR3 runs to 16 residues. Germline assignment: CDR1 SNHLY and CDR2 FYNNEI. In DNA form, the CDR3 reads TGTGCCAACAGTGAACGGGGTCAGCATAGCAATCAGCCCCAGCATTTT. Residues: CANSERGQHSNQPQHF. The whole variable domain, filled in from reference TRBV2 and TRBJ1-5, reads EPEVTQTPSHQVTQMGQEVILRCVPISNHLYFYWYRQILGQKVEFLVSFYNNEISEKSEIFDDQFSVERPDGSNFTLKIRSTKLEDSAMYFCANSERGQHSNQPQHFGDGTRLSIL.

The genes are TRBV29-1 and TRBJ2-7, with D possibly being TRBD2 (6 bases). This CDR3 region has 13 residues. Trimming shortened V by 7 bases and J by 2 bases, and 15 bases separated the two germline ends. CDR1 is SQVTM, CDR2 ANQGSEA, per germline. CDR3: CSGRVALPYEQYF. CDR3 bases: TGCAGCGGGAGGGTGGCCTTGCCCTACGAGCAGTACTTC.

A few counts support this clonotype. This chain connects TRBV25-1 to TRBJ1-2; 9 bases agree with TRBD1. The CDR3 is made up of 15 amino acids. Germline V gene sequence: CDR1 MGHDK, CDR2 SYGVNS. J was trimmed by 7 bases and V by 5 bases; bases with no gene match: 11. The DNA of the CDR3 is TGTGCCAGCAGTCCGGACGGGACAGGGTTGACTGGCTACACCTTC. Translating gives CASSPDGTGLTGYTF.

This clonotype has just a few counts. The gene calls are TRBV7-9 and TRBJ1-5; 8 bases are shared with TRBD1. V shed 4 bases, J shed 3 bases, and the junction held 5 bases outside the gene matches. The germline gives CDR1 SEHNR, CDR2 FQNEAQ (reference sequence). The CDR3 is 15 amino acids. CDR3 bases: TGTGCCAGCAGCTCGAAGGACAGGGACAATCAGCCCCAGCATTTT. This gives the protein CASSSKDRDNQPQHF.

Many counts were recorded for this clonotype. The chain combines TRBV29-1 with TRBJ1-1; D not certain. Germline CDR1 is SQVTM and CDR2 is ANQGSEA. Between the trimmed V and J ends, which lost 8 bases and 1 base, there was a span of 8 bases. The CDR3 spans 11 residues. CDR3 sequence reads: CSSAANTEAFF. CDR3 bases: TGCAGCTCGGCGGCGAACACTGAAGCTTTCTTT. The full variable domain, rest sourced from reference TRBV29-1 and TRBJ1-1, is SAVISQKPSRDICQRGTSLTIQCQVDSQVTMMFWYRQQPGQSLTLIATANQGSEATYESGFVIDKFPISRPNLTFSTLTVSNMSPEDSSIYLCSSAANTEAFFGQGTRLTVV.

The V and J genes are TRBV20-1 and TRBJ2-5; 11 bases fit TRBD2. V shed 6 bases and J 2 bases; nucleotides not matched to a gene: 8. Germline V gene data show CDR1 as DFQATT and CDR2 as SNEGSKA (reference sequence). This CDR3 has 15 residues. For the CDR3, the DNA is TGCAGTGCGACCCCGGGACTAGCGGAACAAGAGACCCAGTACTTC. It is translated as CSATPGLAEQETQYF.

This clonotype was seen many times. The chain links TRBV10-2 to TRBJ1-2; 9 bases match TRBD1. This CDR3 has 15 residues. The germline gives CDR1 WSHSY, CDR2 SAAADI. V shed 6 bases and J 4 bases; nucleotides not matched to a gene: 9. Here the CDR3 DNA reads TGCGCCAGCAGAGACAGGGGGACGGCTCCCTATGGCTACACCTTC. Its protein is CASRDRGTAPYGYTF.

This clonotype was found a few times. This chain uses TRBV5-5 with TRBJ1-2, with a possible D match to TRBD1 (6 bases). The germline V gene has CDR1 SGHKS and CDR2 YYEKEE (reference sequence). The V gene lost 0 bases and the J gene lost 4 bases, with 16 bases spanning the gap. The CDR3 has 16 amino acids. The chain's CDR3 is CASSLALTGLFYGYTF. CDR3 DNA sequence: TGTGCCAGCAGCTTGGCTTTGACAGGACTTTTCTATGGCTACACCTTC.

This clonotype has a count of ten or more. For the CDR3, the DNA is TGTGCCAGCATCCAGACACCGAACACTGAAGCTTTCTTT. Amino acid sequence: CASIQTPNTEAFF. The genes are TRBV7-9 and TRBJ1-1; unclear D gene. Per germline, CDR1 SEHNR and CDR2 FQNEAQ (reference sequence). The CDR3 is made up of 13 amino acids. Between the trimmed V and J ends, which lost 7 bases and 1 base, there was a span of 10 bases. Based on the CDR3 plus reference TRBV7-9 and TRBJ1-1, the full variable domain is DTGVSQNPRHKITKRGQNVTFRCDPISEHNRLYWYRQTLGQGPEFLTYFQNEAQLEKSRLLSDRFSAERPKGSFSTLEIQRTEQGDSAMYLCASIQTPNTEAFFGQGTRLTVV.

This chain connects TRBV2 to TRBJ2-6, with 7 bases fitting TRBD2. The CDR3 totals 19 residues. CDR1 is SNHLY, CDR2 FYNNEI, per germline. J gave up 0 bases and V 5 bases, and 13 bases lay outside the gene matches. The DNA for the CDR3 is TGTGCCAGCAGTCGATACGGACTAGTCTTTGTCTCTGGGGCCAACGTCCTGACTTTC. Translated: CASSRYGLVFVSGANVLTF.

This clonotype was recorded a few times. CDR3 sequence (DNA): TGTGCCAGCACTAAAGCCGGAGCGGGGGGGGAGACCCAGTACTTC. Translating gives CASTKAGAGGETQYF. The chain links TRBV12-3 or TRBV12-4 to TRBJ2-5; 10 bases are a match to TRBD2. Losses at the gene ends were 7 bases for V and 5 bases for J; bases not matched to a gene: 10. This CDR3 contains 15 residues.

CDR3 DNA: TGTGCCAGCGTTGTGGGACTAGCGGGGGGCGAGCAGTACTTC. This translates into CASVVGLAGGEQYF. The chain is built from TRBV2 and TRBJ2-7; 15 bases agree with TRBD2. Germline V gene data show CDR1 as SNHLY and CDR2 as FYNNEI. J gave up 6 bases and V 8 bases, and 5 bases lay outside the gene matches. CDR3 length equals 14 residues.

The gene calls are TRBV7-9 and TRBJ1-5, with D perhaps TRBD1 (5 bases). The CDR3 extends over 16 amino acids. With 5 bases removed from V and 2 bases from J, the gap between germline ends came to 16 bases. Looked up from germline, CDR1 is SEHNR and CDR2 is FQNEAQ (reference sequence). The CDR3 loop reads CASSQEAGGGNQPQHF. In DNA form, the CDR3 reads TGTGCCAGCAGCCAAGAGGCCGGGGGTGGCAATCAGCCCCAGCATTTT. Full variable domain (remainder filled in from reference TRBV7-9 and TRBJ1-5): DTGVSQNPRHKITKRGQNVTFRCDPISEHNRLYWYRQTLGQGPEFLTYFQNEAQLEKSRLLSDRFSAERPKGSFSTLEIQRTEQGDSAMYLCASSQEAGGGNQPQHFGDGTRLSIL.

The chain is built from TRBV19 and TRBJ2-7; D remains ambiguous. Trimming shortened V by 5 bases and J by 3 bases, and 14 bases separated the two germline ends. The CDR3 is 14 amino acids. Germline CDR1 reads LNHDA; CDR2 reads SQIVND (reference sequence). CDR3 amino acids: CASSQDSQYYEQYF. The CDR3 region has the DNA TGTGCCAGTAGTCAAGACTCCCAATACTACGAGCAGTACTTC.

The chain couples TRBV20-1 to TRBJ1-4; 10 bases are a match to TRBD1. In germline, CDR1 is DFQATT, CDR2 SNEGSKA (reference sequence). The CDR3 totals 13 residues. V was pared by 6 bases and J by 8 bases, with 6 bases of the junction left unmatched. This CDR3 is CSAGGQGDEKLFF. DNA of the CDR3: TGCAGTGCCGGAGGACAGGGGGACGAAAAACTGTTTTTT.

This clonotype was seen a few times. DNA of the CDR3: TGTGCCACCTACCTTAGGAACCGTAATCAGCCCCAGCATTTT. Translating gives CATYLRNRNQPQHF. This chain uses TRBV24-1 with TRBJ1-5; D unclear. The CDR3 extends over 14 amino acids. From germline, CDR1 is KGHDR and CDR2 SFDVKD. V shed 9 bases and J shed 4 bases, with 15 bases lying between them.

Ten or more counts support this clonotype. CDR3 region: CASSTGTGVQPQHF. The DNA for the CDR3 is TGTGCCAGCAGCACCGGGACAGGGGTTCAGCCCCAGCATTTT. The chain has TRBV9 and TRBJ1-5; 10 nucleotides line up with TRBD1. Germline CDR1 SGDLS, CDR2 YYNGEE. Trimming cost V 4 bases and J 6 bases; bases outside gene matches: 4. The CDR3 runs 14 residues.

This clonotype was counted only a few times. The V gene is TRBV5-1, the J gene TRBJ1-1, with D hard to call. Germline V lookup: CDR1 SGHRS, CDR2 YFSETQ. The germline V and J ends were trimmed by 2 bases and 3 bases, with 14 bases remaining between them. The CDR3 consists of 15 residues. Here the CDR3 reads CASSFVRREDTEAFF. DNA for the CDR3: TGCGCCAGCAGCTTTGTTAGGCGGGAGGACACTGAAGCTTTCTTT.

The DNA of the CDR3 is TGTGCCAGCATTGGGAGGTCCAGCAATCAGCCCCAGCATTTT. Translated: CASIGRSSNQPQHF. The rearrangement uses TRBV24-1 and TRBJ1-5, with D hard to call. The V gene lost 11 bases and the J gene lost 1 base, with 14 bases spanning the gap. This CDR3 has 14 residues. Per the germline V gene, CDR1 is KGHDR and CDR2 is SFDVKD.

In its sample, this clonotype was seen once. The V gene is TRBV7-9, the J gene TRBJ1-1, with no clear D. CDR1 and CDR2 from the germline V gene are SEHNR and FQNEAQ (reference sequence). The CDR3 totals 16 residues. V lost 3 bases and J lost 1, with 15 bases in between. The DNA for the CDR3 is TGTGCCAGCAGCTTCTCAACGCTACCCGAGAACACTGAAGCTTTCTTT. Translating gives CASSFSTLPENTEAFF.

The CDR3 region is CAIRGTGATYEQYF. The DNA for the CDR3 is TGTGCCATCAGAGGGACAGGGGCTACCTACGAGCAGTACTTC. The genes are TRBV10-3 and TRBJ2-7; TRBD1 agrees at 10 bases. The germline V gene encodes CDR1 ENHRY and CDR2 SYGVKD. Losses at the gene ends were 6 bases for V and 2 bases for J; bases not matched to a gene: 4. This CDR3 comprises 14 residues.

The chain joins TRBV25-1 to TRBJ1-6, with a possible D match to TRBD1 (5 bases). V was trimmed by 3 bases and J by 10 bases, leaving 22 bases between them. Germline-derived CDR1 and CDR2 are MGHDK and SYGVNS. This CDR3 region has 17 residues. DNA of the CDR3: TGTGCCAGCAGTGATAGTGCCGGGGACCCTGTACAATCACCCCTCCACTTT. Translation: CASSDSAGDPVQSPLHF.

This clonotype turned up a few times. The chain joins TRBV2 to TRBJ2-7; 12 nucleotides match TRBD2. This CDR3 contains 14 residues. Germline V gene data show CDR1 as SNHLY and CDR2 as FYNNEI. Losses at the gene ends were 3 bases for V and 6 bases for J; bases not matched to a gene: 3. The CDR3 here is CASSEASGGAEQYF. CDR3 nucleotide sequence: TGTGCCAGCAGTGAGGCTAGCGGGGGGGCCGAGCAGTACTTC.

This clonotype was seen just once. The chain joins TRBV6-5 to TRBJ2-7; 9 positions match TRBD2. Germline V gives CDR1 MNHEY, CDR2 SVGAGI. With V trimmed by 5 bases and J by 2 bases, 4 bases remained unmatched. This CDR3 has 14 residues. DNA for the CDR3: TGTGCCAGCAGTGTCTCTAGCGGGACCTACGAGCAGTACTTC. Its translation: CASSVSSGTYEQYF.

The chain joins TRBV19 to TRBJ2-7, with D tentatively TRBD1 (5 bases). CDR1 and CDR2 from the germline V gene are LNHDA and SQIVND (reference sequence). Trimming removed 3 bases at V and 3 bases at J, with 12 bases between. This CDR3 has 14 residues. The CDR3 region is CASSIGQFGYEQYF. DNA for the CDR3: TGTGCCAGTAGTATTGGACAATTTGGCTACGAGCAGTACTTC.